These T cell receptor beta chains were read from a single sample in a study of T cell responses to AZD1222 COVID-19 vaccine. Method: immunoSEQ multiplex PCR; TCRdb's copy keeps in-frame clones and lacks some. The profile shows some 150,000 clones, approximately 92% of them singletons. The sequences come from peripheral blood, collected 28 days after the second AZD1222 dose. These TCRs come from an adult who received the AZD1222 COVID-19 vaccine. Both conserved end residues are part of each CDR3. D genes are given only for firm matches. The size field is filled for only some rows; it gives once, few, many or a size class.

>TRBJ1-5|-|-|15|TRBV18
CASSPLAASNQPQHF
TGTGCCAGCTCACCACTCGCCGCCAGCAATCAGCCCCAGCATTTT
>TRBJ1-1|-|TRBD1|12|TRBV7-9
CASRTGITEAFF
TGTGCCAGCAGGACAGGGATCACTGAAGCTTTCTTT
>TRBJ1-4|-|-|13|TRBV18
CASSRGLGEKLFF
TGTGCCAGCTCACGGGGCCTCGGTGAAAAACTGTTTTTT
>TRBJ1-1|-|-|14|TRBV27
CASSLSNSYTEAFF
TGTGCCAGCAGTTTATCGAACAGTTACACTGAAGCTTTCTTT
>TRBJ2-1|-|-|13|TRBV5-1
CASSIHRGGEQFF
TGCGCCAGCAGCATCCACCGGGGCGGTGAGCAGTTCTTC
>TRBJ1-3|-|-|16|TRBV19
CASSIGTVLSGNTIYF
TGTGCCAGTAGTATAGGTACAGTTCTCTCTGGAAACACCATATATTTT
>TRBJ2-1|-|-|13|TRBV15
CATSRERPAPGVF
TGTGCCACCAGCAGAGAACGACCAGCACCCGGGGTCTTC
>TRBJ1-1|-|-|11|TRBV29-1
CSVLSRVEAFF
TGCAGCGTGTTATCCAGGGTTGAAGCTTTCTTT
>TRBJ1-1|-|-|12|TRBV6-5
CASRPGNTEAFF
TGTGCCAGCAGACCGGGGAACACTGAAGCTTTCTTT
>TRBJ1-3|-|-|16|TRBV7-6
CASSLAPASTGNTIYF
TGTGCCAGCAGCTTAGCCCCAGCCAGTACTGGAAACACCATATATTTT
>TRBJ2-7|-|TRBD1|14|TRBV11-3
CASSDRTGNYEQYF
TGTGCCAGCAGCGATCGGACAGGGAACTACGAGCAGTACTTC
>TRBJ1-4|-|-|13|TRBV2
CASSEISNEKLFF
TGTGCCAGCAGTGAAATCAGTAATGAAAAACTGTTTTTT
>TRBJ1-4|-|TRBD1|18|TRBV11-2
CASSLAPGGAEANEKLFF
TGTGCCAGCAGCTTAGCCCCAGGGGGGGCGGAAGCTAATGAAAAACTGTTTTTT
>TRBJ1-2|-|-|13|TRBV6-5
CASSYGGYYGYTF
TGTGCCAGCAGTTACGGAGGTTACTATGGCTACACCTTC
>TRBJ1-1|-|TRBD1|12|TRBV30
CAWSPGGTEAFF
TGTGCCTGGAGTCCAGGGGGCACTGAAGCTTTCTTT
>TRBJ1-6|-|-|13|TRBV14
CASSQESYSPLHF
TGTGCCAGCAGCCAAGAGTCTTATTCACCCCTCCACTTT
>TRBJ2-7|-|TRBD1|14|TRBV6-5
CASSLEQGAGEQYF
TGTGCCAGCAGCCTTGAGCAGGGGGCGGGTGAGCAGTACTTC
>TRBJ1-3|-|-|17|TRBV6-1
CASSERGSAYSGNTIYF
TGTGCCAGCAGTGAAAGAGGCAGTGCTTACTCTGGAAACACCATATATTTT
>TRBJ1-2|-|-|13|TRBV6-5
CASGDRAGRGYTF
TGTGCCAGCGGGGACCGAGCAGGGCGCGGCTACACCTTC
>TRBJ2-1|-|TRBD2|15|TRBV5-1
CASSPGLAGGGEQFF
TGCGCCAGCAGCCCCGGACTAGCGGGAGGCGGGGAGCAGTTCTTC
>TRBJ1-1|-|-|14|TRBV11-2
CASSLVVSSTEAFF
TGTGCCAGCAGCTTAGTTGTGAGTTCCACTGAAGCTTTCTTT
>TRBJ1-5|-|-|13|TRBV3-1/TRBV3-2
CASSLTTDQPQHF
TGTGCCAGCAGCCTAACTACAGATCAGCCCCAGCATTTT
>TRBJ2-1|-|-|15|TRBV21-1
CASSKWVGEDNEQFF
TGTGCCAGCAGCAAATGGGTGGGAGAGGACAATGAGCAGTTCTTC
>TRBJ1-2|-|-|14|TRBV5-1
CASSFRGLNYGYTF
TGCGCCAGCAGCTTCAGGGGCCTAAACTATGGCTACACCTTC
>TRBJ2-3|many|-|16|TRBV7-6
CASSLRLSASTDTQYF
TGTGCCAGCAGCTTGCGACTATCCGCTAGCACAGATACGCAGTATTTT
>TRBJ1-3|-|-|15|TRBV5-1
CASSSASFSGNTIYF
TGCGCCAGCAGCTCTGCATCTTTCTCTGGAAACACCATATATTTT
>TRBJ1-5|-|-|13|TRBV18
CASSRGFGEPQHF
TGTGCCAGCTCACGAGGGTTCGGGGAGCCCCAGCATTTT
>TRBJ1-3|-|-|16|TRBV9
CASSVQEGHRGNTIYF
TGTGCCAGCAGCGTCCAGGAGGGACACCGTGGAAACACCATATATTTT
>TRBJ2-7|-|TRBD1|12|TRBV27
CASSRTGYEQYF
TGTGCCAGCAGCAGGACAGGTTACGAGCAGTACTTC
>TRBJ2-1|-|TRBD2|15|TRBV11-2
CASSKTSGTYNEQFF
TGTGCCAGCAGCAAGACTAGCGGGACTTACAATGAGCAGTTCTTC
>TRBJ1-2|-|TRBD1|12|TRBV12-3/TRBV12-4
CASNTGTAIYTF
TGTGCCAGCAACACCGGGACAGCGATCTACACCTTC
>TRBJ1-1|-|-|12|TRBV13
CASSFGGTEAFF
TGTGCCAGCAGTTTTGGGGGGACTGAAGCTTTCTTT
>TRBJ2-7|-|-|13|TRBV28
CASRSGATYEQYF
TGTGCCAGCAGATCCGGGGCGACCTACGAGCAGTACTTC
>TRBJ2-6|-|-|15|TRBV10-2
CASSDLGSGANVLTF
TGCGCCAGCAGTGATTTGGGGTCTGGGGCCAACGTCCTGACTTTC
>TRBJ2-5|-|-|16|TRBV5-1
CASSLVAAGVGETQYF
TGCGCCAGCAGCTTGGTAGCGGCCGGGGTGGGGGAGACCCAGTACTTC
>TRBJ1-1|-|-|14|TRBV27
CASSFNRGYTEAFF
TGTGCCAGCAGTTTTAATCGGGGGTATACTGAAGCTTTCTTT
>TRBJ1-1|-|TRBD1|13|TRBV6-5
CASSRNRGSKAFF
TGTGCCAGCAGTCGTAACAGGGGCTCTAAAGCTTTCTTT
>TRBJ2-7|-|TRBD2|15|TRBV18
CASSPGQGGGYEQYF
TGTGCCAGCTCACCCGGGCAGGGCGGGGGCTACGAGCAGTACTTC
>TRBJ2-3|few|-|16|TRBV4-1
CASSQDRLIGTDTQYF
TGCGCCAGCAGCCAAGATCGGTTAATCGGCACAGATACGCAGTATTTT
>TRBJ2-3|-|TRBD2|17|TRBV15
CATSRGGGTGPTDTQYF
TGTGCCACCAGCAGAGGCGGGGGAACAGGCCCCACAGATACGCAGTATTTT
>TRBJ2-7|-|-|15|TRBV5-1
CASSLRIGRVDEQYF
TGCGCCAGCAGCTTGCGTATTGGCAGGGTGGACGAGCAGTACTTC
>TRBJ1-1|-|TRBD1|13|TRBV7-8
CASSSGQGVEAFF
TGTGCCAGCAGCTCGGGACAGGGGGTTGAAGCTTTCTTT